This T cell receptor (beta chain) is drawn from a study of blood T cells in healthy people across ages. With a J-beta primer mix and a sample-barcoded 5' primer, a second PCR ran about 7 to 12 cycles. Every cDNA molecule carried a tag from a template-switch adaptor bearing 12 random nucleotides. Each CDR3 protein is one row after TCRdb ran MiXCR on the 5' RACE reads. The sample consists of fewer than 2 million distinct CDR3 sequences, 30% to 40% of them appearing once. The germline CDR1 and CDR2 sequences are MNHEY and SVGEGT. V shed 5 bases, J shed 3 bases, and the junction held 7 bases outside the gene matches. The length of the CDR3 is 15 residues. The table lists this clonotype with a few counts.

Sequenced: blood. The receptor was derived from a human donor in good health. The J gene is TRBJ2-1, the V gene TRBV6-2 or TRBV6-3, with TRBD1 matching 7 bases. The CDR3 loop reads CASSTGTAFYNEQFF. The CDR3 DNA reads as TGTGCCAGCAGTACCGGGACAGCCTTCTACAATGAGCAGTTCTTC.